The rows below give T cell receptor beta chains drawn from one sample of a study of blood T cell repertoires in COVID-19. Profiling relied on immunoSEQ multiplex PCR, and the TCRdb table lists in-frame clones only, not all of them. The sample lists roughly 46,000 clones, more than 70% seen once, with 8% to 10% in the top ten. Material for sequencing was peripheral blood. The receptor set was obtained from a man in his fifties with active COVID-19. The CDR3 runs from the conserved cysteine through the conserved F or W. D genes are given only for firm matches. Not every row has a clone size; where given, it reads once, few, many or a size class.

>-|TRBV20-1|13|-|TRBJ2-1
CGASLATYNEQFF
TGCGGTGCTAGTCTAGCGACCTACAATGAGCAGTTCTTC
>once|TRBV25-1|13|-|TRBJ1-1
CASSRRGDSEAFF
TGTGCCAGCAGCCGCAGGGGTGACAGTGAAGCTTTCTTT
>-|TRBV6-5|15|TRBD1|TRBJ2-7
CASSYGDRGLWEQYF
TGTGCCAGCAGTTATGGTGACAGGGGATTGTGGGAGCAGTACTTC
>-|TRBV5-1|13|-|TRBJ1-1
CASSRQGNTEAFF
TGCGCCAGCAGCCGGCAGGGGAACACTGAAGCTTTCTTT
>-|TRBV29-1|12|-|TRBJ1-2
CSVDGGWRGYTF
TGCAGCGTTGACGGGGGATGGCGCGGCTACACCTTC
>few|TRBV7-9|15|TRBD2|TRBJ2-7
CASSTSGSPPYEQYF
TGTGCCAGCAGCACCAGCGGGAGCCCACCCTACGAGCAGTACTTC
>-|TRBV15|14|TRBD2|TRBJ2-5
CATSTLAGAGTQYF
TGTGCCACCAGCACTTTAGCGGGAGCGGGGACCCAGTACTTC
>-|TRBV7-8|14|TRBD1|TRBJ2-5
CASSFTGTGGAQYF
TGTGCCAGCAGCTTTACCGGGACAGGGGGAGCCCAGTACTTC
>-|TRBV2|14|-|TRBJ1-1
CASSEDNWNTEAFF
TGTGCCAGCAGTGAGGACAATTGGAACACTGAAGCTTTCTTT
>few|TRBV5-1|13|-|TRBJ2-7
CASSLDGGYEQYF
TGCGCCAGCAGCTTAGACGGAGGCTACGAGCAGTACTTC
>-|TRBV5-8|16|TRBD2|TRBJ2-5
CASSELLAGGQETQYF
TGTGCCAGCAGCGAACTGCTAGCGGGGGGACAAGAGACCCAGTACTTC
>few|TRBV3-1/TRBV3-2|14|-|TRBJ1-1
CASSHRNGGTEAFF
TGTGCCAGCAGCCACAGAAACGGGGGCACTGAAGCTTTCTTT
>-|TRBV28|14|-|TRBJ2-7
CASTPLDRRGEQYF
TGTGCCAGCACTCCCCTGGACAGGCGGGGCGAGCAGTACTTC
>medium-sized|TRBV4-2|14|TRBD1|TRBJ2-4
CASSQVGTENIQYF
TGTGCCAGCAGCCAAGTAGGGACAGAAAACATTCAGTACTTC
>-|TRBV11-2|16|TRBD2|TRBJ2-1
CASSPPGPRGGNEQFF
TGTGCCAGCAGCCCACCAGGGCCGCGGGGGGGCAATGAGCAGTTCTTC
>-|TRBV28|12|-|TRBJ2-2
CASNRYTGELFF
TGTGCCAGCAACAGGTACACCGGGGAGCTGTTTTTT
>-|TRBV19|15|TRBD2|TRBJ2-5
CASSLASGGEETQYF
TGTGCCAGTAGTCTCGCTAGCGGGGGAGAAGAGACCCAGTACTTC
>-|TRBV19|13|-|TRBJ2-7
CASSAQTQGEQYF
TGTGCCAGTAGTGCGCAGACCCAGGGAGAGCAGTACTTC
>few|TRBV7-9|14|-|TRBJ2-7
CASSLSGRIDEQYF
TGTGCCAGCAGCTTATCCGGGAGAATCGACGAGCAGTACTTC
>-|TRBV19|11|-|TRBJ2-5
CASSIHQTQYF
TGTGCCAGTAGTATTCATCAGACCCAGTACTTC
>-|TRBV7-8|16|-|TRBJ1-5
CASSLVAGMSNQPQHF
TGTGCCAGCAGCTTAGTTGCAGGGATGAGCAATCAGCCCCAGCATTTT
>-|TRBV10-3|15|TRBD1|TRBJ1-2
CAISRGQGDNYGYTF
TGTGCCATCAGCCGCGGACAGGGCGATAACTATGGCTACACCTTC
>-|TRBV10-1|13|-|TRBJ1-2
CASSDNRDYGYTF
TGCGCCAGCAGTGATAATCGGGATTATGGCTACACCTTC
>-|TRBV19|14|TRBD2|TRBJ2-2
CASRRTSYTGELFF
TGTGCCAGTAGACGGACTAGCTACACCGGGGAGCTGTTTTTT
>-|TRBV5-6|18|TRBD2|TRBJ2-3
CASSLFSTSGGARDTQYF
TGTGCCAGCAGCTTGTTCTCGACTAGCGGGGGGGCCAGAGATACGCAGTATTTT
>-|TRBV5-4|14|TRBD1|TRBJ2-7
CASSSGQGVHEQYF
TGTGCCAGCAGCTCGGGACAGGGTGTCCACGAGCAGTACTTC
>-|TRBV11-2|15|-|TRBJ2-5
CASSSGGTRSNPQYF
TGTGCCAGCAGCTCTGGGGGGACCCGTAGTAATCCCCAGTACTTC
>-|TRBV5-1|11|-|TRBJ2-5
CASSFGETQYF
TGCGCCAGCAGCTTCGGGGAGACCCAGTACTTC
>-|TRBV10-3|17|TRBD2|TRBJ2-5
CAISTSGGRANEETQYF
TGTGCCATATCGACTAGCGGGGGGAGGGCCAACGAAGAGACCCAGTACTTC
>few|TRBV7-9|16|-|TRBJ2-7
CASSSPGSGVSYEQYF
TGTGCCAGCAGCTCGCCCGGATCAGGGGTTTCCTACGAGCAGTACTTC
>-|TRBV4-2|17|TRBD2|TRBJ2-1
CASSQELVGGSSWEQFF
TGTGCCAGCAGCCAAGAATTGGTGGGCGGGAGCTCTTGGGAGCAGTTCTTC
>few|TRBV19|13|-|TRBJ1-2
CASRLQGNYGYTF
TGTGCCAGTAGGCTACAGGGAAACTATGGCTACACCTTC
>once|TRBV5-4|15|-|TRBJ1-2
CASSNTMGTGLGYTF
TGTGCCAGCAGCAACACCATGGGAACAGGGCTTGGCTACACCTTC
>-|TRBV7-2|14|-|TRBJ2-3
CASTLNLGPDTQYF
TGTGCCAGCACCCTCAATCTGGGGCCAGATACGCAGTATTTT
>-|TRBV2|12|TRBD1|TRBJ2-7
CASSPERTGQYF
TGTGCCAGCAGCCCTGAAAGGACAGGGCAGTACTTC
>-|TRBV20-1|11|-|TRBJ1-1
CRGGGGTEAFF
TGCAGGGGGGGTGGAGGCACTGAAGCTTTCTTT
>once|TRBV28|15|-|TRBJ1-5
CASSQDSSNNQPQHF
TGTGCCAGCAGCCAGGACAGTTCAAACAATCAGCCCCAGCATTTT
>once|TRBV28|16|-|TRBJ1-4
CASSWYDSRVGEKLFF
TGTGCCAGCAGTTGGTATGACTCTCGGGTTGGGGAAAAACTGTTTTTT
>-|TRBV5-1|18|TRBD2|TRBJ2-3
CASSLGAGASGSADTQYF
TGCGCCAGCAGCTTGGGGGCGGGTGCTAGCGGGAGCGCAGATACGCAGTATTTT
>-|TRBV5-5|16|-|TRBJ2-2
CASSLILAGGVGELFF
TGTGCCAGCAGCTTGATACTGGCAGGAGGAGTCGGGGAGCTGTTTTTT
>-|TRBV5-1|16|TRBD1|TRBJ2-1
CASSLVAGTGYNEQFF
TGCGCCAGCAGCTTGGTAGCCGGGACAGGTTACAATGAGCAGTTCTTC
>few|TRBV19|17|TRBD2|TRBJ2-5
CASSTFFSGRGQETQYF
TGTGCCAGTAGTACCTTTTTTAGCGGGAGGGGGCAAGAGACCCAGTACTTC
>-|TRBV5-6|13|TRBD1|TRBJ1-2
CASSLGRGPGYTF
TGTGCCAGCAGCCTCGGCAGGGGGCCTGGCTACACCTTC
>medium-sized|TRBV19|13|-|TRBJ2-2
CASSTSATGELFF
TGTGCCAGTAGTACAAGCGCTACCGGGGAGCTGTTTTTT
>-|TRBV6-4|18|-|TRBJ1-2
CASSDLDFSPRGNYGYTF
TGTGCCAGCAGTGACTTGGACTTCTCCCCGAGAGGTAACTATGGCTACACCTTC
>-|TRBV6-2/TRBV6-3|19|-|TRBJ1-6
CASSYERGMISSYNSPLHF
TGTGCCAGCAGTTACGAAAGGGGAATGATCAGCTCCTATAATTCACCCCTCCACTTT
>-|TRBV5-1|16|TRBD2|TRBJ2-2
CASSLLAGGNTGELFF
TGCGCCAGCAGCCTACTAGCGGGGGGCAACACCGGGGAGCTGTTTTTT
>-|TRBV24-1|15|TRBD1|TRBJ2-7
CATDNYGQGAGEQYF
TGTGCCACCGACAACTACGGACAGGGGGCGGGCGAGCAGTACTTC
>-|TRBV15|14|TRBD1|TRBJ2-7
CATSTNRGPYEQYF
TGTGCCACCAGCACTAACAGGGGGCCCTACGAGCAGTACTTC
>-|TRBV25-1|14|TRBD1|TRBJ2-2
CASSQGANTGELFF
TGTGCCAGCAGTCAGGGGGCGAACACCGGGGAGCTGTTTTTT
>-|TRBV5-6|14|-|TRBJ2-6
CASSRRGGANVLTF
TGTGCCAGCAGCCGACGGGGAGGGGCCAACGTCCTGACTTTC
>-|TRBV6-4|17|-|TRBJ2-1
CASRPGQRPCSYNEQFF
TGTGCCAGCAGACCCGGTCAGCGCCCTTGCTCCTACAATGAGCAGTTCTTC
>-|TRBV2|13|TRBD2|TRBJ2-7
CASSPGTSGSRYF
TGTGCCAGCAGTCCCGGGACTAGCGGGAGTCGGTACTTC
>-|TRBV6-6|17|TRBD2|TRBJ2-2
CASSPWTSGLNTGELFF
TGTGCCAGCAGTCCTTGGACTAGCGGGCTGAACACCGGGGAGCTGTTTTTT
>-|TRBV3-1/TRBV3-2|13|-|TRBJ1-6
CASSPDQDSPLHF
TGTGCCAGCAGCCCAGACCAGGATTCACCCCTCCACTTT
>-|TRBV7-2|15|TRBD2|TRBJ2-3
CASTRGAGDADTQYF
TGTGCCAGCACGCGGGGGGCCGGGGACGCAGATACGCAGTATTTT